The 24 T cell receptor beta chains presented below share a single source sample, sequenced in a study of T cells after yellow fever vaccination (dated by TCRdb to about 2019). The treatment or condition label on this specimen signifies: live attenuated yellow fever vaccine strain. Preparation of the library involved 5' RACE. The sequencer was an Illumina NovaSeq 6000. TCRdb itself trimmed the public reads at Q25 with fastp, ran MiXCR and retained productive beta chains. Merged by CDR3 protein, the rows form single entries marked with the most common genes and DNA. The sample includes 340,000 or so distinct CDR3 sequences, with roughly an eighth observed a single time. Roughly 3% of the sample is taken by the ten largest. Source: CD4+ T cells sorted from PBMCs, taken 15 days after the yellow fever booster vaccination. The receptors shown here come from a man aged 18 to 30 who received the YFV17D yellow fever vaccine.

This clonotype was found a few times. The chain recombines TRBV4-1 with TRBJ2-3; 8 bases align to TRBD1. CDR1 is MGHRA and CDR2 is YSYEKL in the germline V gene. The trim removed 8 bases at V and 5 bases at J, leaving 6 bases unmatched. This CDR3 is built from 13 residues. This chain's CDR3 is CASGDRGGDTQYF. As DNA, the CDR3 is TGCGCCAGCGGAGACAGGGGAGGAGATACGCAGTATTTT.

The chain couples TRBV5-1 to TRBJ2-5; no firm D call. In germline, CDR1 is SGHRS, CDR2 YFSETQ. The CDR3 consists of 16 residues. Trimming cost V 4 bases and J 1 base, with 17 bases left between them. CDR3 region: CASSLTHSRSQETQYF. The CDR3 nucleotides are TGCGCCAGCAGCCTAACCCATTCCAGGTCCCAAGAGACCCAGTACTTC.

The chain combines TRBV6-2 or TRBV6-3 with TRBJ2-3; possibly TRBD1 for D (5 bases). The CDR3 is 14 amino acids. Trimming took 6 bases from V and 0 from J, leaving 10 bases between them. Germline lookup yields CDR1 MNHEY and CDR2 SVGEGT. The chain's CDR3 is CASRDRTSTDTQYF. In DNA form, the CDR3 reads TGTGCCAGCAGAGACAGAACTAGCACAGATACGCAGTATTTT.

This clonotype was seen more than once but under ten times. The chain employs TRBV18 and TRBJ2-7, with 7 bases aligning to TRBD1. This CDR3 spans 12 amino acids. Germline trimming cut 1 base from V and 6 bases from J; bases unmatched to any gene: 0. Germline CDR1 and CDR2: KGHSH and LQKENI. CDR3: CASSPRTGEQYF. The CDR3 nucleotides read TGTGCCAGCTCACCACGGACAGGCGAGCAGTACTTC. Using reference TRBV18 and TRBJ2-7 for the parts outside the CDR3, the full variable domain is NAGVMQNPRHLVRRRGQEARLRCSPMKGHSHVYWYRQLPEEGLKFMVYLQKENIIDESGMPKERFSAEFPKEGPSILRIQQVVRGDSAAYFCASSPRTGEQYFGPGTRLTVT.

The J gene is TRBJ1-3, the V gene TRBV5-1; tentative D call: TRBD1 (6 bases). Looked up from germline, CDR1 is SGHRS and CDR2 is YFSETQ. V lost 5 bases, J lost 4 bases, and 13 bases lay in between. The CDR3 runs to 14 residues. The CDR3 DNA reads TGCGCCAGCAGATTTAACAGGGAGGGAAACACCATATATTTT. It yields the protein CASRFNREGNTIYF.

The chain combines TRBV11-2 with TRBJ2-7; D assignment may be TRBD1 or TRBD2 (6 bases each). Germline V CDR1 and CDR2: SGHAT, FQNNGV. The germline V and J ends were trimmed by 8 bases and 7 bases, with 15 bases remaining between them. The CDR3 is 12 residues long. The CDR3 protein is CASRGLLREQYV. CDR3 coding DNA: TGTGCCAGCCGGGGGCTACTCAGGGAGCAGTACGTC.

This clonotype has only a few counts. This chain uses TRBV7-9 with TRBJ2-1, with D perhaps matching TRBD2 (5 bases). CDR1 is SEHNR, CDR2 FQNEAQ, per germline (reference sequence). This CDR3 region has 18 residues. Between the trimmed V and J ends, which lost 0 bases and 6 bases, there was a span of 21 bases. CDR3 DNA sequence: TGTGCCAGCAGCTTAGCTGGGATCTCACCCAGAGGGCCCAATGAGCAGTTCTTC. Its translation is CASSLAGISPRGPNEQFF.

This chain joins TRBV7-9 and TRBJ2-3; D remains unclear. V gave up 3 bases and J gave up 4 bases, with 17 bases separating them. This CDR3 is 16 amino acids long. The germline V gene has CDR1 SEHNR and CDR2 FQNEAQ (reference sequence). CDR3 sequence: CASSFPPRMGSDTQYF. The CDR3 nucleotides read TGTGCCAGCAGCTTCCCACCGAGGATGGGTTCAGATACGCAGTATTTT.

The count of this clonotype is one. V gene TRBV20-1 combines with J gene TRBJ1-1; the D gene is possibly TRBD1 (5 bases). Looked up from germline, CDR1 is DFQATT and CDR2 is SNEGSKA (reference sequence). CDR3 length equals 14 residues. V was cut by 5 bases and J by 6 bases, with 19 bases left in between. CDR3 loop: CSAFPRGVTAEAFF. CDR3 in DNA: TGCAGTGCTTTTCCAAGGGGCGTCACGGCTGAAGCTTTCTTT.

This clonotype was counted only a few times. V is TRBV4-3 and J is TRBJ2-7; tentatively, D is TRBD1 or TRBD2 (5 bases each). The CDR3 is 18 amino acids. CDR1 is LGHNA and CDR2 is YSLEER in the germline V gene. Trimming removed 1 base from V and 0 bases from J, with 19 bases in between. CDR3 in amino acids: CASSQARVQGVASYEQYV. The CDR3 region has the DNA TGCGCCAGCAGCCAAGCCCGCGTCCAGGGAGTCGCCTCCTACGAGCAGTACGTC.

Only a few counts were recorded for this clonotype. It is unclear where the CDR3 begins or ends on the DNA, so no DNA is shown, and the CDR3 is as TCRdb lists it. The V gene is TRBV2, the J gene TRBJ2-7; TRBD1 was called by the table and not checked on the DNA. Germline assignment: CDR1 SNHLY and CDR2 FYNNEI. Counting both end residues, the CDR3 totals 14 amino acids. This CDR3 reads CASSSSGRHYEQYF.

This clonotype was detected a few times. The chain has TRBV14 and TRBJ2-7; tentatively, D is TRBD1 or TRBD2 (5 bases each). In germline, CDR1 is SGHDN, CDR2 FVKESK. V was shortened by 4 bases and J by 0 bases, with 13 bases between the two germline ends. The CDR3 spans 15 residues. In nucleotides, the CDR3 is TGTGCCAGCAGCCGGTATGTTGGGGGCTCCTACGAGCAGTACTTC. Protein: CASSRYVGGSYEQYF.

In this sample, this clonotype turned up a few times. The V gene is TRBV7-2, the J gene TRBJ2-7; 9 nucleotides align to TRBD1. The CDR3 length is 16 residues. V lost 5 bases and J lost 1; bases outside the gene matches: 9. Germline CDR1 and CDR2: SGHTA and FQGNSA. CDR3 protein: CASSRGPGQGSYEQYF. The CDR3 DNA sequence: TGTGCCAGCAGCAGAGGACCGGGACAGGGTTCCTACGAGCAGTACTTC. The entire variable domain, with the rest obtained from reference TRBV7-2 and TRBJ2-7, is as follows: GAGVSQSPSNKVTEKGKDVELRCDPISGHTALYWYRQSLGQGLEFLIYFQGNSAPDKSGLPSDRFSAERTGGSVSTLTIQRTQQEDSAVYLCASSRGPGQGSYEQYFGPGTRLTVT.

The chain is built from TRBV5-6 and TRBJ1-6; TRBD1 might be the D (5 bases). The germline CDR1 and CDR2 sequences are SGHDT and YYEEEE. Trimming took off 4 bases at V and 7 bases at J, with 15 bases between the two ends. This CDR3 has 15 residues. In DNA form, the CDR3 reads TGTGCCAGCAGCCTACCGGGACGCCTGAATTCACCCCTCCACTTT. It translates to CASSLPGRLNSPLHF.

V is TRBV7-6 and J is TRBJ2-3; no clear D gene. Germline V lookup: CDR1 SGHVS, CDR2 FNYEAQ. The CDR3 has 14 residues. Trimming shortened V by 1 base and J by 4 bases, and 9 bases separated the two germline ends. The DNA of the CDR3 is TGTGCCAGCAGCTTAGGTCTGGGCTCAGATACGCAGTATTTT. Encoded protein: CASSLGLGSDTQYF.

The rearrangement joins TRBV11-3 to TRBJ2-1; D possibly corresponds to TRBD1 (5 bases). V was cut by 4 bases and J by 0 bases, with 10 bases left in between. From germline, CDR1 is SGHNT and CDR2 YENEEA. The CDR3 spans 15 residues. The CDR3 sequence: CASSSQETSYNEQFF. CDR3 sequence (DNA): TGTGCCAGCAGCTCACAGGAGACCTCCTACAATGAGCAGTTCTTC.

This chain joins TRBV7-8 and TRBJ2-5; tentatively, D is TRBD1 (5 bases). This CDR3 comprises 13 residues. V was clipped by 5 bases and J by 4 bases, with 11 bases between them. Germline CDR1 reads SGHVS; CDR2 reads FQNEAQ. As DNA, the CDR3 is TGTGCCAGCAGCCCTCGACAGACAGAGACCCAGTACTTC. Translating gives CASSPRQTETQYF. Supplemented by reference TRBV7-8 and TRBJ2-5, the full variable domain reads GAGVSQSPRYKVAKRGQDVALRCDPISGHVSLFWYQQALGQGPEFLTYFQNEAQLDKSGLPSDRFFAERPEGSVSTLKIQRTQQEDSAVYLCASSPRQTETQYFGPGTRLLVL.

The V gene is TRBV12-3 or TRBV12-4, the J gene TRBJ2-7; 10 nucleotides agree with TRBD1. J was trimmed by 2 bases and V by 4 bases; bases with no gene match: 5. The length of the CDR3 is 15 residues. Here the CDR3 reads CASSSGTGVTYEQYF. DNA for the CDR3: TGTGCCAGCAGTTCCGGGACAGGGGTTACCTACGAGCAGTACTTC.

This chain uses TRBV2 with TRBJ2-5; 8 nucleotides align to TRBD1. Germline V gives CDR1 SNHLY, CDR2 FYNNEI. After removal of 6 bases from V and 4 bases from J, the junction contained 7 bases not matched to a gene. There are 14 residues in the CDR3. CDR3 DNA: TGTGCCAGCAGGGACAGGGCCGGTGGAGAGACCCAGTACTTC. The encoded protein is CASRDRAGGETQYF.

The gene calls are TRBV3-1 and TRBJ2-2; 8 bases map to TRBD1. V gave up 4 bases and J gave up 4 bases; unmatched junction bases: 8. The CDR3 runs 16 residues. The germline V gene has CDR1 LGHDT and CDR2 YNNKEL (reference sequence). In DNA, the CDR3 is TGTGCCAGCAGCCGCACGACAGGGGTTTTCACCGGGGAGCTGTTTTTT. Protein: CASSRTTGVFTGELFF.

The chain recombines TRBV30 with TRBJ2-5; possibly TRBD2 for D (5 bases). Germline CDR1 and CDR2: GTSNPN and SVGIG (reference sequence). This CDR3 comprises 13 residues. Trimming took 0 bases from V and 4 from J, leaving 9 bases between them. CDR3 residues: CAWSVRGRETQYF. CDR3 coding DNA: TGTGCCTGGAGTGTACGGGGTCGAGAGACCCAGTACTTC.

The gene calls are TRBV6-5 and TRBJ1-4, with no clear D. V lost 1 base and J lost 8, with 14 bases in between. The CDR3 consists of 15 residues. CDR1 and CDR2 (germline): MNHEY, SVGAGI. The CDR3 sequence: CASSYYTAGKEKLFF. The CDR3 DNA sequence: TGTGCCAGCAGTTACTATACGGCCGGGAAGGAAAAACTGTTTTTT.

There are a few counts of this clonotype. CDR3 sequence: CASSVRQGGTETQYF. The CDR3 nucleotides read TGTGCCAGCAGCGTAAGACAGGGAGGGACAGAGACCCAGTACTTC. V usage is TRBV7-2 and J usage is TRBJ2-5; D tentatively reads TRBD1 or TRBD2 (7 bases each). Germline CDR1 reads SGHTA; CDR2 reads FQGNSA. This CDR3 is 15 amino acids long. Trimming took off 5 bases at V and 4 bases at J, with 17 bases between the two ends. Filled out from reference TRBV7-2 and TRBJ2-5, the complete variable domain reads GAGVSQSPSNKVTEKGKDVELRCDPISGHTALYWYRQSLGQGLEFLIYFQGNSAPDKSGLPSDRFSAERTGGSVSTLTIQRTQQEDSAVYLCASSVRQGGTETQYFGPGTRLLVL.

This chain links TRBV6-2 or TRBV6-3 with TRBJ2-3; D unresolved. The V gene's germline CDR1 is MNHEY and CDR2 SVGEGT. V gave up 4 bases and J gave up 7 bases, with 9 bases separating them. This CDR3 has 12 amino acids. This CDR3 reads CASSFGVNTQYF. In DNA, the CDR3 is TGTGCCAGCAGTTTCGGCGTGAATACGCAGTATTTT.